This entry describes one T cell receptor (beta chain). Its antigen is unidentified. These data belong to a study of cytomegalovirus exposure and HLA in healthy donors. Study-wide results and limits: In a later analysis, approximately 15,000 TCR beta sequences were associated with HLA alleles at 0.05 false discovery rate.

This donor's file did not include a recorded CMV serostatus. The PCR employed 60 Vbeta primers together with 13 Jbeta primers. Clones were sequenced by immunoSEQ multiplex PCR, and TCRdb holds only the in-frame ones, with some missing. The sample holds about 100,000 clones; about 62% are singletons and the top ten take about 4.9%. The CDR3 is 15 residues long. CDR1 is MDHEN and CDR2 is SYDVKM in the germline V gene. V gave up 8 bases and J gave up 3 bases; unmatched junction bases: 13. The sequence was obtained from a human donor in good health. The chain employs TRBV28 and TRBJ2-7, with TRBD1 matching 7 bases. The sequencing sample was made of PBMCs. This chain's CDR3 is CASGDRAPSYYEQYF. Here the CDR3 DNA reads TGTGCCAGCGGCGACAGGGCACCTTCCTACTACGAGCAGTACTTC.